Each of the 10 T cell receptor beta chains below was sequenced from the same sample in a study of blood T cell repertoires in COVID-19. TCRdb's table, derived via immunoSEQ multiplex PCR, lists solely in-frame clones and lacks some. The sample lists over 65,000 clones, just over 85% seen once, with around 26% in the top ten. The source material was peripheral blood. These receptors were taken from a man aged 45-65 years with active or convalescent COVID-19.

Written as DNA, the CDR3 is TGTGCCATCAGTGATGACCTCCGGGAAGCCAAAAACATTCAGTACTTC. Translation: CAISDDLREAKNIQYF. The chain employs TRBV10-3 and TRBJ2-4; D may be TRBD2 (5 bases). Germline values: CDR1 ENHRY, CDR2 SYGVKD. V shed 3 bases and J shed 0 bases, with 12 bases lying between them. This CDR3 comprises 16 residues.

The genes are TRBV7-6 and TRBJ2-2; 16 bases fit TRBD2. Trimming removed 3 bases from V and 2 bases from J; junction bases left unmatched: 9. Germline loops: CDR1 SGHVS, CDR2 FNYEAQ. This CDR3 is built from 20 residues. CDR3 loop: CASSLNPGLAGGPNTGELFF. The CDR3 DNA reads as TGTGCCAGCAGCTTGAATCCGGGACTAGCGGGAGGGCCAAACACCGGGGAGCTGTTTTTT.

CDR3 DNA sequence: TGCAGTGTTGACAGGGTGGGCACCATATATTTT. Translated, it gives CSVDRVGTIYF. The chain joins TRBV20-1 to TRBJ1-3, with 7 bases matching TRBD1. V shed 7 bases, J shed 9 bases, and the junction held 6 bases outside the gene matches. The germline V gene encodes CDR1 DFQATT and CDR2 SNEGSKA (reference sequence). The CDR3 is 11 residues long.

This clone was seen a few times. The V gene is TRBV6-1, the J gene TRBJ2-2; TRBD1 matches 9 bases. This CDR3 has 14 amino acids. Per the germline V gene, CDR1 is MNHNS and CDR2 is SASEGT. After removal of 6 bases from V and 6 bases from J, the junction contained 5 bases not matched to a gene. CDR3 in amino acids: CASRSQGASGELFF. The CDR3 DNA follows: TGTGCCAGCAGGTCACAGGGGGCATCCGGGGAGCTGTTTTTT.

The table lists this clone with a count of one. The rearrangement links TRBV4-2 to TRBJ1-1, with 9 bases matching TRBD1. CDR1 LGHNA and CDR2 YNFKEQ come from the germline V gene. V lost 2 bases, J lost 7 bases, and 5 bases stayed unmatched. The CDR3 contains 14 residues. The CDR3 spells CASSQPDRGGEAFF. CDR3 in DNA: TGTGCCAGCAGCCAACCCGACAGGGGGGGTGAAGCTTTCTTT.

This sequence joins TRBV3-1 (or the pseudogene TRBV3-2) and TRBJ2-7, with D maybe TRBD2 (5 bases). The CDR3 covers 15 residues. The germline gives CDR1 LGHDT, CDR2 YNNKEL (reference sequence). The V end was cut by 0 bases, the J end by 0 bases, with 9 bases between. Written as DNA, the CDR3 is TGTGCCAGCAGCCAAGAAGGCAGCGGCTCCTACGAGCAGTACTTC. Translation: CASSQEGSGSYEQYF.

The chain recombines TRBV9 with TRBJ1-2; TRBD1 matches at 8 bases. CDR3 size: 15 residues. With V trimmed by 0 bases and J by 2 bases, 3 bases remained unmatched. The germline V gene has CDR1 SGDLS and CDR2 YYNGEE. CDR3 DNA: TGTGCCAGCAGCGTAGATGGGACAGGCAACTATGGCTACACCTTC. Its protein is CASSVDGTGNYGYTF. The whole variable domain, remainder taken from reference TRBV9 and TRBJ1-2, is DSGVTQTPKHLITATGQRVTLRCSPRSGDLSVYWYQQSLDQGLQFLIQYYNGEERAKGNILERFSAQQFPDLHSELNLSSLELGDSALYFCASSVDGTGNYGYTFGSGTRLTVV.

The chain links TRBV4-2 to TRBJ2-2, with a tentative D call TRBD1 (5 bases). Per the germline V gene, CDR1 is LGHNA and CDR2 is YNFKEQ. The CDR3 runs 13 residues. Trimming stripped 4 bases from V and 6 bases from J, with 9 bases between. CDR3 loop: CASSRQGSGELFF. CDR3 in DNA: TGTGCCAGCAGCCGTCAGGGTTCCGGGGAGCTGTTTTTT.

The rearrangement joins TRBV3-1 (or the pseudogene TRBV3-2) to TRBJ1-5; D might be TRBD1 (6 bases). This CDR3 spans 17 amino acids. Trimming cost V 11 bases and J 1 base, with 24 bases left between them. The germline V gene has CDR1 LGHDT and CDR2 YNNKEL (reference sequence). CDR3 sequence reads: CARNNTGREGSNQPQHF. In DNA form, the CDR3 reads TGTGCCCGAAATAATACAGGGAGGGAAGGCAGCAATCAGCCCCAGCATTTT.

The genes are TRBV29-1 and TRBJ1-4, with D possibly matching TRBD1 (5 bases). V was trimmed by 7 bases and J by 8 bases, leaving 11 bases between them. This CDR3 contains 11 residues. In germline, CDR1 is SQVTM, CDR2 ANQGSEA. The DNA of the CDR3 is TGCAGCGGGGGGAGTCTCGAAAAACTGTTTTTT. This codes for CSGGSLEKLFF. Complete variable domain (other parts from reference TRBV29-1 and TRBJ1-4): SAVISQKPSRDICQRGTSLTIQCQVDSQVTMMFWYRQQPGQSLTLIATANQGSEATYESGFVIDKFPISRPNLTFSTLTVSNMSPEDSSIYLCSGGSLEKLFFGSGTQLSVL.